These T cell receptor beta chains were read from a single sample in a study of graft-versus-host responses after intestinal transplantation. Sequenced by immunoSEQ multiplex PCR; TCRdb stores in-frame clones only, minus some. The data hold nearly 30,000 clones, with 80% to 85% observed a single time. The input for sequencing was ileum tissue, taken 98 days after intestinal transplantation. These receptors were obtained from a human patient who received an intestinal transplant, so some T cells may come from the graft donor. Each CDR3 is given with its conserved first and last residue. The D gene is left open where the match is weak. The size of a clone is reported for some rows only, either as once, few or many, or as a class for expanded clones.

CDR3aa,CDR3nt,v_gene,abundance,j_gene,d_gene
CASSLGSTDTQYF,TGCGCCAGCAGCTTGGGTAGCACAGATACGCAGTATTTT,TRBV5-1,-,TRBJ2-3,-
CASSVGVGGIQETQYF,TGTGCCAGCAGCGTAGGGGTCGGGGGGATCCAAGAGACCCAGTACTTC,TRBV9,-,TRBJ2-5,TRBD2
CASSLGIGDSSYNEQFF,TGCGCCAGCAGCTTGGGGATAGGGGACAGCTCCTACAATGAGCAGTTCTTC,TRBV5-1,-,TRBJ2-1,TRBD1
CASSEVATHDTQYF,TGTGCCAGCAGTGAAGTGGCGACTCATGATACGCAGTATTTT,TRBV6-1,-,TRBJ2-3,-
CASSSDYTYSPLHF,TGTGCCAGCAGCTCGGATTACACCTATTCACCCCTCCACTTT,TRBV7-9,-,TRBJ1-6,-
CASSNPGTGGAYEQYF,TGTGCCAGCAGCAACCCGGGGACAGGGGGGGCCTACGAGCAGTACTTC,TRBV5-8,-,TRBJ2-7,TRBD1
CAISEPTKRGDEQYF,TGTGCCATCAGTGAGCCAACCAAACGAGGTGACGAGCAGTACTTC,TRBV10-3,-,TRBJ2-7,-
CASSSDSNNYGYTF,TGTGCCAGCAGCTCGGACAGTAATAACTATGGCTACACCTTC,TRBV5-4,-,TRBJ1-2,-
CASGRAGSGANVLTF,TGTGCCTCCGGCCGGGCAGGGTCTGGGGCCAACGTCCTGACTTTC,TRBV28,few,TRBJ2-6,-
CASSLGFFRQEKLFF,TGTGCCAGCAGCTTAGGATTTTTTAGACAGGAAAAACTGTTTTTT,TRBV11-2,-,TRBJ1-4,-
CASSVMWTSGGGEQFF,TGTGCCAGCAGCGTAATGTGGACTAGCGGGGGAGGTGAGCAGTTCTTC,TRBV9,-,TRBJ2-1,TRBD2
CASSQVLNTEAFF,TGCGCCAGCAGCCAAGTGCTGAACACTGAAGCTTTCTTT,TRBV4-1,-,TRBJ1-1,-
CASLFVNEQFF,TGTGCCAGCCTATTCGTAAATGAGCAGTTCTTC,TRBV6-9,-,TRBJ2-1,-
CASSLSGYTEAFF,TGTGCCAGCAGCTTAAGCGGATACACTGAAGCTTTCTTT,TRBV7-9,-,TRBJ1-1,-
CASSIGVGRDTEAFF,TGTGCCAGTAGTATAGGGGTGGGTAGGGACACTGAAGCTTTCTTT,TRBV19,-,TRBJ1-1,-
CASSFSGVGGDEQFF,TGCGCCAGCAGCTTTAGCGGGGTGGGGGGAGATGAGCAGTTCTTC,TRBV5-1,few,TRBJ2-1,TRBD2
CASSLRKWGEVSPLHF,TGTGCCAGCAGCTTACGTAAGTGGGGGGAGGTTTCACCCCTCCACTTT,TRBV7-9,-,TRBJ1-6,-
CASSASPRGNAYGYTF,TGTGCCAGCAGCGCGTCACCGAGGGGGAACGCCTATGGCTACACCTTC,TRBV7-8,-,TRBJ1-2,-
CASSRRLPGTCYEQYF,TGTGCCAGCAGCAGGCGGTTGCCCGGGACCTGCTACGAGCAGTACTTC,TRBV21-1,-,TRBJ2-7,-
CASIPGHLYGYTF,TGTGCCAGCATCCCGGGACATCTTTATGGCTACACCTTC,TRBV7-9,few,TRBJ1-2,-
CASSQGTETQETQYF,TGTGCCAGCAGCCAGGGCACAGAGACCCAAGAGACCCAGTACTTC,TRBV7-9,once,TRBJ2-5,-
CASSPSNEQYF,TGTGCCAGCAGTCCTAGCAACGAGCAGTACTTC,TRBV28,-,TRBJ2-7,-
CASIKVGGTSGVYNEQFF,TGTGCCAGCATCAAGGTTGGTGGGACTAGCGGGGTTTACAATGAGCAGTTCTTC,TRBV27,-,TRBJ2-1,TRBD2